The 15 T cell receptor beta chains presented below share a single source sample, sequenced in a study of CD8+CD57+ T cells in acquired aplastic anemia. The patients chosen for sequencing had shown expansion of CD8+CD57+ cells (detected by flow cytometry). The TCR beta profiling, which covered VDJ combination and CDR3 sequence, was carried out using genomic DNA as the template. MiXCR, applied by TCRdb to the reads, yields one record per CDR3 protein. The sample records some 200,000 distinct CDR3 sequences, roughly 50% being singletons. Sequencing was carried out using sorted CD4+, CD8+, or CD8+CD57+ T cells (not recorded which) from PBMCs. These TCRs come from a human donor with aplastic anemia.

This clonotype has just a few counts. CDR3 loop: CAWRIFSAGGEKLFF. In DNA form, the CDR3 reads TGTGCCTGGAGGATCTTCTCCGCCGGGGGTGAAAAACTGTTTTTT. The rearrangement links TRBV30 to TRBJ1-4, with a possible D match to TRBD1 (5 bases). The CDR3 runs to 15 residues. Trimming shortened V by 3 bases and J by 7 bases, and 18 bases separated the two germline ends. Germline-derived CDR1 and CDR2 are GTSNPN and SVGIG (reference sequence).

To note about this clonotype: A read error is possible here, since a much larger clone lies one base away. The chain uses TRBV5-1 and TRBJ2-1; the D gene could be TRBD1 or TRBD2 (5 bases each). The V gene lost 4 bases and the J gene lost 5 bases, with 10 bases spanning the gap. Germline V lookup: CDR1 SGHRS, CDR2 YFSETQ. The CDR3 runs to 13 residues. In nucleotides, the CDR3 is TGCGCCAGCAGCACCGGGGCAAACAATGAGCAGTTCTTC. This codes for CASSTGANNEQFF.

This clonotype showed up many times. This chain links TRBV7-9 with TRBJ2-1; D is perhaps TRBD1 or TRBD2 (6 bases each). V shed 4 bases and J shed 3 bases, with 13 bases lying between them. CDR1 is SEHNR, CDR2 FQNEAQ, per germline (reference sequence). The CDR3 extends over 15 amino acids. Here the CDR3 DNA reads TGTGCCAGCAGCTCCTCGGGGGCCTTCTACAATGAGCAGTTCTTC. It translates to CASSSSGAFYNEQFF.

There are many counts of this clonotype. The chain employs TRBV10-1 and TRBJ2-2; 7 nucleotides align to TRBD1. Germline assignment: CDR1 WNHNN and CDR2 SYGVQD (reference sequence). This CDR3 is built from 14 residues. Unmatched junction bases numbered 5, after V lost 8 bases and J lost 2 bases. CDR3 coding DNA: TGCGCCAGCGGTGGGACAGCTAACACCGGGGAGCTGTTTTTT. Translated: CASGGTANTGELFF.

The rearrangement links TRBV2 to TRBJ1-3, with D hard to call. CDR3 length: 13 amino acids. Germline V gene lookup returns CDR1 SNHLY and CDR2 FYNNEI. Trimming removed 4 bases at V and 0 bases at J, with 4 bases between. The CDR3 loop reads CASSGPSGNTIYF. The DNA of the CDR3 is TGTGCCAGCAGTGGGCCCTCTGGAAACACCATATATTTT.

V usage is TRBV28 and J usage is TRBJ1-2; 9 bases are shared with TRBD1. The CDR3 sequence is 16 residues long. V lost 4 bases, J lost 5 bases, and 11 bases stayed unmatched. In germline, CDR1 is MDHEN, CDR2 SYDVKM. CDR3 DNA: TGTGCCAGCAGTTCACCGGGACAGGGTGCTGAATATGGCTACACCTTC. Amino acid sequence: CASSSPGQGAEYGYTF.

In this sample, this clonotype turned up many times. The chain has TRBV9 and TRBJ1-4; a weak D match, TRBD1 (6 bases). Germline V CDR1 and CDR2: SGDLS, YYNGEE. The length of the CDR3 is 14 residues. With 3 bases removed from V and 8 bases from J, the gap between germline ends came to 14 bases. The CDR3 DNA is TGTGCCAGCAGCGCAGGGGCCCTGGGGGAAAAACTGTTTTTT. It translates to CASSAGALGEKLFF. The whole variable domain, remainder taken from reference TRBV9 and TRBJ1-4, is DSGVTQTPKHLITATGQRVTLRCSPRSGDLSVYWYQQSLDQGLQFLIQYYNGEERAKGNILERFSAQQFPDLHSELNLSSLELGDSALYFCASSAGALGEKLFFGSGTQLSVL.

The V and J genes are TRBV12-3 or TRBV12-4 and TRBJ1-2, with D uncertain. Trimming left V 4 bases short and J 3 bases short, with 6 bases between. The CDR3 is 12 amino acids. The CDR3 sequence is CASSSRYYGYTF. The CDR3, as DNA: TGTGCCAGCAGTTCCCGATACTATGGCTACACCTTC.

J is TRBJ2-3 and V is TRBV20-1; 7 nucleotides match TRBD1. CDR3 length: 12 residues. Germline values: CDR1 DFQATT, CDR2 SNEGSKA (reference sequence). The J segment lost 6 bases and the V segment lost 6 bases, leaving 6 bases of the junction unmatched. CDR3 residues: CSARGQKDTQYF. The CDR3 nucleotides are TGCAGTGCCAGGGGACAGAAGGATACGCAGTATTTT.

The V call is TRBV12-3 or TRBV12-4, the J call TRBJ2-5, with 14 bases aligning to TRBD2. The length of the CDR3 is 20 residues. Losses at the gene ends were 4 bases for V and 2 bases for J; bases not matched to a gene: 15. In nucleotides, the CDR3 is TGTGCCAGCAGTTCCCCCACCAGACTAGCGGGGGGGCCCCCTCAAGAGACCCAGTACTTC. Encoded protein: CASSSPTRLAGGPPQETQYF.

The V call is TRBV15, the J call TRBJ2-3; 10 bases are shared with TRBD1. CDR3 size: 16 residues. Germline V gene sequence: CDR1 LNHNV, CDR2 YYDKDF (reference sequence). V was pared by 2 bases and J by 1 base, with 3 bases of the junction left unmatched. The CDR3 here is CATSRRDRGGTDTQYF. CDR3 DNA sequence: TGTGCCACCAGCAGAAGGGACAGGGGCGGCACAGATACGCAGTATTTT.

At least ten counts were recorded for this clonotype. The rearrangement links TRBV19 to TRBJ1-4; 7 bases align to TRBD1. CDR1 and CDR2 from the germline V gene are LNHDA and SQIVND (reference sequence). Losses at the gene ends were 7 bases for V and 8 bases for J; bases not matched to a gene: 10. The CDR3 has 14 residues. The CDR3 region is CASTKERGLEKLFF. In DNA, the CDR3 is TGTGCCAGTACCAAGGAAAGGGGGCTCGAAAAACTGTTTTTT.

This chain links TRBV20-1 with TRBJ2-3; 7 bases are shared with TRBD2. CDR1 and CDR2 from the germline V gene are DFQATT and SNEGSKA (reference sequence). The CDR3 has 16 residues. V gave up 5 bases and J gave up 0 bases; unmatched junction bases: 11. The CDR3 is CSALKRGAGSTDTQYF. In DNA form, the CDR3 reads TGCAGTGCTCTAAAGCGGGGAGCGGGGAGCACAGATACGCAGTATTTT.

This clonotype was observed many times. The rearrangement links TRBV10-3 to TRBJ2-2, with 9 bases aligning to TRBD1. CDR3 size: 14 residues. From germline, CDR1 is ENHRY and CDR2 SYGVKD. Trimming at V came to 11 bases and at J to 3 bases, leaving 7 bases not matched to a gene. CDR3 sequence (DNA): TGTGCCGCGTCCCGGGACAGGGACACCGGGGAGCTGTTTTTT. This translates into CAASRDRDTGELFF.

This clonotype was seen many times. V gene TRBV6-5 combines with J gene TRBJ2-7; D tentatively fits TRBD1 or TRBD2 (5 bases each). Germline V gene lookup returns CDR1 MNHEY and CDR2 SVGAGI. V lost 5 bases, J lost 1 base, and 18 bases lay in between. The CDR3 contains 16 residues. CDR3 sequence (DNA): TGTGCCAGCAGTCCCCGGGACGGAGCTCAATCCTACGAGCAGTACTTC. Its protein product is CASSPRDGAQSYEQYF.